This T cell receptor beta chain was recovered during a study of cytomegalovirus exposure and HLA in healthy donors. Study findings and constraints: Later on, an analysis showed TCR association rates differing by HLA locus, with DRB1 the most and HLA-C the fewest. Several top significant clusters appeared, in a later analysis, to be linked to common viral pathogens. TCR beta chain V- and J-gene trimming was linked, in a later analysis, to a missense variant in DCLRE1C.

Comment on this clone: Its matching antigen is unknown.

Trimming left V 3 bases short and J 8 bases short, with 11 bases between. Per the germline V gene, CDR1 is SNHLY and CDR2 is FYNNEI. The CDR3 length is 14 residues. The PCR used 60 Vbeta and 13 Jbeta primers. Assay used: immunoSEQ multiplex PCR; TCRdb lists only in-frame clones, some missing. There are 150,000 or so clones in the sample; 70% to 80% occur only once, and around 2.3% lies in the top ten. The material sequenced was PBMCs. The source of this sequence is a man aged 30-40 years in good health and CMV-seronegative. This sequence joins TRBV2 and TRBJ1-6, with a weak D call TRBD1 (6 bases). This CDR3 reads CASSEQGSHSPLHF. For the CDR3, the DNA is TGTGCCAGCAGTGAGCAGGGGAGTCATTCACCCCTCCACTTT.